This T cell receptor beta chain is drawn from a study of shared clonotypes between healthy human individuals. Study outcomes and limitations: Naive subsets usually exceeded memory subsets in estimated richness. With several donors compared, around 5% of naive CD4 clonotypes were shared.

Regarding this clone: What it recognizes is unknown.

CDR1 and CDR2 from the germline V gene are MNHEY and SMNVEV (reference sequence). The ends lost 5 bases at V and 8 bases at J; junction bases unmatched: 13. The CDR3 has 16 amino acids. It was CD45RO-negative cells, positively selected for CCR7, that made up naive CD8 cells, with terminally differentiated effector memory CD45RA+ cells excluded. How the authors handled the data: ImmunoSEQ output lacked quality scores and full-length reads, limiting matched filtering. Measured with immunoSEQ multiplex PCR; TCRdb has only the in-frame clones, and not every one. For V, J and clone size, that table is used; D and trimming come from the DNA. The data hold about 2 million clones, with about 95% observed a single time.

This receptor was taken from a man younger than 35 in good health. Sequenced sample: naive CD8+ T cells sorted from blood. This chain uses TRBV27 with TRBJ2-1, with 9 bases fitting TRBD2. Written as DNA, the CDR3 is TGTGCCAGCAGTCCTTCTAGCGGGAAAGTTAACTATGAGCAGTTCTTC. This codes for CASSPSSGKVNYEQFF.